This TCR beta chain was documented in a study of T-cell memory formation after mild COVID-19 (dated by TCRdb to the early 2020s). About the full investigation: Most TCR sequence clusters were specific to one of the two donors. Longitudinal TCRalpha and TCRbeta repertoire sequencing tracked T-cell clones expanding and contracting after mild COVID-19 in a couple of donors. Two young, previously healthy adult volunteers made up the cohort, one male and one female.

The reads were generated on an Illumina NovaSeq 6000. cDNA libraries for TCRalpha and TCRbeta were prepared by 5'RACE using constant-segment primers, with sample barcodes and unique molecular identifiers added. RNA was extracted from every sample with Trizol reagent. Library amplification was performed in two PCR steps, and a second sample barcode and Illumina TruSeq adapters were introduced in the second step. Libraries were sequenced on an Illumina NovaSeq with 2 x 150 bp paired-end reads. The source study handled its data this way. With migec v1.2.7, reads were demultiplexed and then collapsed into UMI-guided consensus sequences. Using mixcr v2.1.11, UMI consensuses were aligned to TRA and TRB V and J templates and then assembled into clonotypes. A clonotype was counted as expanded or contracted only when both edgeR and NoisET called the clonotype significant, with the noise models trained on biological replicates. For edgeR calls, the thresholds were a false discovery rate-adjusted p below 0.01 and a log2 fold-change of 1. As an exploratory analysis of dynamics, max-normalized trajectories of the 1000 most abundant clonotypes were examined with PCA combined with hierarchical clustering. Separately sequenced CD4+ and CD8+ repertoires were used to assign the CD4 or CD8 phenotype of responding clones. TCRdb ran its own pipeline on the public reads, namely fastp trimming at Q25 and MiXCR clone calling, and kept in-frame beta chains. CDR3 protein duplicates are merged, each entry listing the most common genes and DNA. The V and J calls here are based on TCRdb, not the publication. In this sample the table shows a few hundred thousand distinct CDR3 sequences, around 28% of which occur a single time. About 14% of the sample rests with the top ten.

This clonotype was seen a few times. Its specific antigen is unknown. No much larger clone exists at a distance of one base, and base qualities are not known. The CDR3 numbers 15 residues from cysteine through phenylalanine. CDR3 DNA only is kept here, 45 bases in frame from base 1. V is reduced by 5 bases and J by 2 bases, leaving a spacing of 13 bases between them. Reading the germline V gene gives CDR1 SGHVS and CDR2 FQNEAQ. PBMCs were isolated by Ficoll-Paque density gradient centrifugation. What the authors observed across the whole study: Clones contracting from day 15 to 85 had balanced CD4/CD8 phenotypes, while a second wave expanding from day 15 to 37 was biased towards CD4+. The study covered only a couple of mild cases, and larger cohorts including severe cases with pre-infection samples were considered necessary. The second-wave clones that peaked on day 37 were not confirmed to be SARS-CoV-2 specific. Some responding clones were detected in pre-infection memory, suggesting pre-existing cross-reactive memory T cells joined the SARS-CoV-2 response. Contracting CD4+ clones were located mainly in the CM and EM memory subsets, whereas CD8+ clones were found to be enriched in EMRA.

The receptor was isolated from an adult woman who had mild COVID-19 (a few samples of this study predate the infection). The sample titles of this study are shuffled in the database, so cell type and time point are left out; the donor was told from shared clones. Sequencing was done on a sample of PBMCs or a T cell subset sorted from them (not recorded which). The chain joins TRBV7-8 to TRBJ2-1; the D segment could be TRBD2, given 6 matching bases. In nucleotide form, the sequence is TGTGCCAGCAGCCACCGGGACTCCCCCTACAATGAGCAGTTCTTC. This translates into CASSHRDSPYNEQFF.